Sequencing of this T cell receptor beta chain was carried out in a study of T cell changes during pregnancy in multiple sclerosis (dated by TCRdb to about 2019). Looking at the study overall: The study looked at changes in the T cell repertoire across pregnancy in women with multiple sclerosis.

Comment on this clone: This clone's antigen is unknown. Base qualities are not at hand, and no much larger clone is one base apart.

Receptor libraries were prepared by the immunoSEQ multiplex PCR assay. TCRdb took over this immuneACCESS table, retaining in-frame rearrangements with V and J assigned. Such tables are incomplete; in checked studies, under half of the missing clones stem from an unresolved V gene, and the remainder is unexplained. Present in this sample are more than 80,000 clones, less than 95% of which were seen just once. The ten biggest clones cover 1.6% of the sample. At the junction V is shortened by 4 bases and J by 6 bases, with 13 bases in between. The CDR3 sequence holds 14 residues, the cysteine and phenylalanine included. Only the CDR3 DNA is retained, 42 bases long and in frame from the first base. From a lookup of the germline V gene, CDR1 and CDR2 are MGHRA and YSYEKL.

The rearrangement joined TRBV4-1 to TRBJ1-3; TRBD1 is a weak D gene call, 6 bases matching. Sequenced here: peripheral blood, sampled before pregnancy. The sequence was obtained from a female donor with multiple sclerosis, enrolled in a pregnancy study. The nucleotide sequence reads TGCGCCAGCAGCCGACAGGAACTGGCAAACACCATATATTTT. It is translated as CASSRQELANTIYF.